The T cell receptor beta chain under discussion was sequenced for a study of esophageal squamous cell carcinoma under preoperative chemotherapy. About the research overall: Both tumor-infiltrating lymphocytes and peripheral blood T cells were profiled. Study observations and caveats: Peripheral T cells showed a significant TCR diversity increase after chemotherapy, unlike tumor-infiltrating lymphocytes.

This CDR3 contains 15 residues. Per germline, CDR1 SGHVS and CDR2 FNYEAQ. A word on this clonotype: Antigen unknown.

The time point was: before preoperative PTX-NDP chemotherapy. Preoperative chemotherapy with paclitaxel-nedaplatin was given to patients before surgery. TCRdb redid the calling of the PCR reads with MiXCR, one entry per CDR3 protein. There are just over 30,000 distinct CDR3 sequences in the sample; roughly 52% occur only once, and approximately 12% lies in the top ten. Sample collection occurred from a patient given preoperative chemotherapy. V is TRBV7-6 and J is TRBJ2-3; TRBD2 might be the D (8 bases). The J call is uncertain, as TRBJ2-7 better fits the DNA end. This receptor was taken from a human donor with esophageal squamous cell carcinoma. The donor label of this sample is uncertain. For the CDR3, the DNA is TGTGCCAGCAGCCGGGGGGGGACAGCCAAAGATACGCAGTACTTC. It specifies CASSRGGTAKDTQYF.